These 18 T cell receptor beta chains share one sample of origin, sequenced in a study of graft-versus-host responses after intestinal transplantation. The antigens these receptors bind are not known. Method: immunoSEQ multiplex PCR; TCRdb's copy keeps in-frame clones and lacks some. The table shows under 140,000 clones, with roughly 95% occurring only once. Material: unstimulated CD8+ T cells sorted from spleen or lymph node cells, obtained before intestinal transplant. The origin of the receptors is a human donor who received an intestinal transplant.

This clone turned up a few times. The V call is TRBV6-6, the J call TRBJ1-1; TRBD1 matches at 7 bases. Germline CDR1 is MNHNY and CDR2 is SVGAGI (reference sequence). The length of the CDR3 is 14 residues. The ends lost 4 bases at V and 1 base at J; junction bases unmatched: 3. The CDR3 bases are TGTGCCAGCAGTTGGGGACAGAGGAACACTGAAGCTTTCTTT. Protein sequence: CASSWGQRNTEAFF.

The J gene is TRBJ1-4, the V gene TRBV7-6; TRBD1 aligns across 9 bases. V was clipped by 0 bases and J by 8 bases; unmatched bases: 7. The CDR3 consists of 16 residues. Germline V gene data show CDR1 as SGHVS and CDR2 as FNYEAQ. The CDR3 DNA reads TGTGCCAGCAGCTTAGCGACAGGGGGGCGGGGAGAAAAACTGTTTTTT. Protein: CASSLATGGRGEKLFF.

CDR3 bases: TGTGCCAGCAGCTCCCCGACTAGCGGGAGGGCCGGCAATGAGCAGTTCTTC. This gives the protein CASSSPTSGRAGNEQFF. The chain carries TRBV7-2 and TRBJ2-1, with 14 bases fitting TRBD2. Germline trimming cut 4 bases from V and 6 bases from J; bases unmatched to any gene: 8. The CDR3 has 17 amino acids. Per the germline V gene, CDR1 is SGHTA and CDR2 is FQGNSA.

The J gene is TRBJ2-7, the V gene TRBV9; no firm D call. The CDR3 is 11 amino acids. Germline V gene lookup returns CDR1 SGDLS and CDR2 YYNGEE. Trimming pared 0 bases from V and 6 bases from J, leaving 4 bases between. The CDR3 nucleotides are TGTGCCAGCAGCGTAGGAACCGAGCAGTACTTC. It specifies CASSVGTEQYF. The whole variable domain, filled in from reference TRBV9 and TRBJ2-7, reads DSGVTQTPKHLITATGQRVTLRCSPRSGDLSVYWYQQSLDQGLQFLIQYYNGEERAKGNILERFSAQQFPDLHSELNLSSLELGDSALYFCASSVGTEQYFGPGTRLTVT.

The rearrangement uses TRBV29-1 and TRBJ2-5; the D gene could be TRBD1 or TRBD2 (5 bases each). The CDR3 has 18 amino acids. Trimming took 0 bases from V and 4 from J, leaving 24 bases between them. Looked up from germline, CDR1 is SQVTM and CDR2 is ANQGSEA. For the CDR3, the DNA is TGCAGCGTTGAAGAAGGGACCGCAAGGGCAGATGGGGGAGAGACCCAGTACTTC. Encoded protein: CSVEEGTARADGGETQYF.

The rearrangement joins TRBV5-6 to TRBJ2-1, with 10 bases identical to TRBD2. The germline gives CDR1 SGHDT, CDR2 YYEEEE. The CDR3 has 13 residues. Trimming cost V 1 base and J 9 bases; bases outside gene matches: 1. CDR3 nucleotide sequence: TGTGCCAGCAGCTTGACTAGCGGGGTTGAGCAGTTCTTC. It specifies CASSLTSGVEQFF. Looking up the rest from reference TRBV5-6 and TRBJ2-1 gives the full variable domain: DAGVTQSPTHLIKTRGQQVTLRCSPKSGHDTVSWYQQALGQGPQFIFQYYEEEERQRGNFPDRFSGHQFPNYSSELNVNALLLGDSALYLCASSLTSGVEQFFGPGTRLTVL.

This clone was detected only once. The chain links TRBV11-3 to TRBJ1-1; possible D gene TRBD1, 6 bases. Trimming left V 5 bases short and J 3 bases short, with 16 bases between. This CDR3 contains 15 residues. The germline CDR1 and CDR2 sequences are SGHNT and YENEEA. The CDR3 region is CASSESGGLDTEAFF. The DNA of the CDR3 is TGTGCCAGCAGCGAAAGTGGGGGCCTGGACACTGAAGCTTTCTTT.

This rearrangement joins TRBV11-2 to TRBJ2-3; D is ambiguous. Trimming pared 1 base from V and 0 bases from J, leaving 8 bases between. The CDR3 covers 15 residues. Per germline, CDR1 SGHAT and CDR2 FQNNGV. The CDR3 protein is CASSLVGRSTDTQYF. Written as DNA, the CDR3 is TGTGCCAGCAGCTTAGTGGGCCGGAGCACAGATACGCAGTATTTT.

A word on this clone: One junction end does not reproduce the germline sequence, and a read error may be involved. CDR3 residues: CASSLEGGGYEQYF. The CDR3 DNA reads as TGTGCTAGCAGCTTAGAAGGGGGGGGTTACGAGCAGTACTTC. The rearrangement uses TRBV7-7 and TRBJ2-7; tentatively, D is TRBD2 (7 bases). CDR1 is SSHAT, CDR2 FNYEAQ, per germline (reference sequence). The CDR3 runs 14 residues.

This clone was seen once. The chain is built from TRBV19 and TRBJ2-1; 11 nucleotides line up with TRBD2. V was clipped by 7 bases and J by 3 bases; unmatched bases: 5. CDR3 length: 15 residues. In germline, CDR1 is LNHDA, CDR2 SQIVND (reference sequence). This chain's CDR3 is CASTMTSGNYNEQFF. In DNA, the CDR3 is TGTGCCAGTACCATGACTAGCGGGAACTACAATGAGCAGTTCTTC. Drawing the rest from reference TRBV19 and TRBJ2-1, the complete variable domain is DGGITQSPKYLFRKEGQNVTLSCEQNLNHDAMYWYRQDPGQGLRLIYYSQIVNDFQKGDIAEGYSVSREKKESFPLTVTSAQKNPTAFYLCASTMTSGNYNEQFFGPGTRLTVL.

The rearrangement joins TRBV19 to TRBJ2-7; a possible D gene is TRBD2 (5 bases). The CDR3 has 15 amino acids. Trimming shortened V by 2 bases and J by 4 bases, and 15 bases separated the two germline ends. CDR1 is LNHDA, CDR2 SQIVND, per germline (reference sequence). The CDR3 nucleotides are TGTGCCAGTAGTATAAGCGGATCAGATTCATACGAGCAGTACTTC. Residues: CASSISGSDSYEQYF. Based on the CDR3 plus reference TRBV19 and TRBJ2-7, the full variable domain is DGGITQSPKYLFRKEGQNVTLSCEQNLNHDAMYWYRQDPGQGLRLIYYSQIVNDFQKGDIAEGYSVSREKKESFPLTVTSAQKNPTAFYLCASSISGSDSYEQYFGPGTRLTVT.

V and J are TRBV10-3 and TRBJ2-7; maybe TRBD1 (6 bases). The germline gives CDR1 ENHRY, CDR2 SYGVKD. This CDR3 region has 14 residues. Trimming took off 7 bases at V and 0 bases at J, with 13 bases between the two ends. The DNA for the CDR3 is TGTGCCATCAATAGGGACACCTCCTCCTACGAGCAGTACTTC. This sequence encodes CAINRDTSSYEQYF.

This chain connects TRBV27 to TRBJ2-3; D call uncertain. V lost 2 bases and J lost 0, with 12 bases in between. The CDR3 spans 16 residues. Germline V gene lookup returns CDR1 MNHEY and CDR2 SMNVEV (reference sequence). The CDR3 loop reads CASSLIPRVSTDTQYF. CDR3 DNA: TGTGCCAGCAGTTTAATACCCCGTGTTAGCACAGATACGCAGTATTTT.

The chain uses TRBV7-3 and TRBJ1-6, with a weak D call TRBD1 (6 bases). The length of the CDR3 is 15 residues. Trimming took off 2 bases at V and 5 bases at J, with 10 bases between the two ends. CDR1 is SGHTA and CDR2 is FQGTGA in the germline V gene. CDR3 region: CASSLLAGDNSPLHF. The DNA for the CDR3 is TGTGCCAGCAGCTTATTGGCAGGGGATAATTCACCCCTCCACTTT.

V and J are TRBV27 and TRBJ1-2; 10 positions agree with TRBD1. The germline V gene encodes CDR1 MNHEY and CDR2 SMNVEV (reference sequence). V lost 6 bases and J lost 7; bases outside the gene matches: 2. The CDR3 runs 12 residues. CDR3 region: CASRTGGSGYTF. DNA of the CDR3: TGTGCCAGCAGGACAGGGGGCTCTGGCTACACCTTC.

The chain recombines TRBV29-1 with TRBJ2-1, with D possibly being TRBD1 or TRBD2 (5 bases each). Germline V gene lookup returns CDR1 SQVTM and CDR2 ANQGSEA. This CDR3 comprises 14 residues. Trimming removed 7 bases at V and 1 base at J, with 14 bases between. In nucleotides, the CDR3 is TGCAGCGCCTCCGGGACGGAGTCCTACAATGAGCAGTTCTTC. Protein: CSASGTESYNEQFF.

This clone came up once. The chain recombines TRBV29-1 with TRBJ2-1, with D perhaps TRBD1 (5 bases). V lost 8 bases to trimming and J lost 4 bases, with 15 bases between them. The CDR3 spans 13 residues. Germline V gene data show CDR1 as SQVTM and CDR2 as ANQGSEA. CDR3 coding DNA: TGCAGCTCTATCGAAGACAGATACAATGAGCAGTTCTTC. It encodes CSSIEDRYNEQFF.

The V and J genes are TRBV4-1 and TRBJ2-1; D is undetermined. The germline gives CDR1 MGHRA, CDR2 YSYEKL. The CDR3 covers 13 residues. V gave up 1 base and J gave up 4 bases, with 5 bases separating them. The CDR3 spells CASSQGAYNEQFF. CDR3 in DNA: TGCGCCAGCAGCCAAGGAGCATACAATGAGCAGTTCTTC.